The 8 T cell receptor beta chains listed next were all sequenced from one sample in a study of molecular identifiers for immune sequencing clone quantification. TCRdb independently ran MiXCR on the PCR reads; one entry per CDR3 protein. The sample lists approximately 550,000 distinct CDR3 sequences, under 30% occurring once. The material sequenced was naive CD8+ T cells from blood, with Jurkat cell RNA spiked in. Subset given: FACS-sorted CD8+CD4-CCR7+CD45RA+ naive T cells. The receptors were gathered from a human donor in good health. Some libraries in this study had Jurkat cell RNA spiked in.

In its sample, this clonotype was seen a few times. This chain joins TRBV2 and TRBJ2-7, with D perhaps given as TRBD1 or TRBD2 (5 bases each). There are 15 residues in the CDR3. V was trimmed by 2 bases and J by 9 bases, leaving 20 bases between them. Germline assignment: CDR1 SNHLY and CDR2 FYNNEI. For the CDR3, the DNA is TGTGCCAGCAGTGAATTAATGGGGGACCTCGCACGGCAGTACTTC. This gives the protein CASSELMGDLARQYF.

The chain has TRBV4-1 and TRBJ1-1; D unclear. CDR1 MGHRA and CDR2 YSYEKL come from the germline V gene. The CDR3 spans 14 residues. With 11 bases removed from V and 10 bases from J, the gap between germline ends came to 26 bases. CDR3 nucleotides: TGCGCCCGCCGCCCCCCCCCCGTTAATGGCGGAGCTTTCTTT. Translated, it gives CARRPPPVNGGAFF.

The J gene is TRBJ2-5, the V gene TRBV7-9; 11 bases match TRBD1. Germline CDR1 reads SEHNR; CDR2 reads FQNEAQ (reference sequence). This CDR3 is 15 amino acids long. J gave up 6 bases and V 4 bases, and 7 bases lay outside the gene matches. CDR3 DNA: TGTGCCAGCAGCTCAGGGACAGGGGGAGGGAAGACCCAGTACTTC. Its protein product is CASSSGTGGGKTQYF.

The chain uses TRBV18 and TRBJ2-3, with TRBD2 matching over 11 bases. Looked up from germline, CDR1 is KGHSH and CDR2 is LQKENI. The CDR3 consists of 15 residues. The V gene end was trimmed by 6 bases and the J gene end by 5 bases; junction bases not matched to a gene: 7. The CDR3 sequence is CASSTSGSSGDTQYF. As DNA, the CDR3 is TGTGCCAGCTCCACTAGCGGGAGTTCGGGAGATACGCAGTATTTT.

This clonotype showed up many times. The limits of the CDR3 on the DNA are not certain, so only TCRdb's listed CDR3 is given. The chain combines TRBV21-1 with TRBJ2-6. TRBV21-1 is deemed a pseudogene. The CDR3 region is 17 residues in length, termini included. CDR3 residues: CASSILVTLSGANVLTF.

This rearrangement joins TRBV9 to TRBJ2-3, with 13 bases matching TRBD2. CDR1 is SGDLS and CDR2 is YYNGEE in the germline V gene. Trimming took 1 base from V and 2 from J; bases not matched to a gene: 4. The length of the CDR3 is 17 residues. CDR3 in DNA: TGTGCCAGCAGCGTATTTGGACTAGCGGGGGCCACAGATACGCAGTATTTT. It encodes CASSVFGLAGATDTQYF.

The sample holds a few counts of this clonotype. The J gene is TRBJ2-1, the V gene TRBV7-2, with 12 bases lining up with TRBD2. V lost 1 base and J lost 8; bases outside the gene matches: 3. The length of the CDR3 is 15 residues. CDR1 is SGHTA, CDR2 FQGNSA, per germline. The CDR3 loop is CASSLGLAGAHEQFF. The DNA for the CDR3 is TGTGCCAGCAGCTTAGGACTAGCGGGAGCCCATGAGCAGTTCTTC.

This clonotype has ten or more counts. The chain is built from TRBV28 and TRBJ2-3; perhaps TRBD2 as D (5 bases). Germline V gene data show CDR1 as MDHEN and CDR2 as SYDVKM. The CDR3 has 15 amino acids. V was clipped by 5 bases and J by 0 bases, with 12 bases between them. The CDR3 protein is CASSPRDYSTDTQYF. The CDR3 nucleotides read TGTGCCAGCAGTCCCCGCGACTACAGCACAGATACGCAGTATTTT.